This TCR beta chain is from a study of T-cell reconstitution after alpha-beta-depleted transplantation in children. Overall study findings and caveats: T-cell numbers and diversity one year post-transplant derived largely from freshly generated T cells. Approximately two months post-transplant, alpha-beta T cells reportedly originated from several hundred expanded graft clones. Recipient T cells and thymic progenitors that survived were the source of the high TCRbeta diversity seen at day 60 in some patients.

V gave up 1 base and J gave up 0 bases, with 8 bases separating them. This CDR3 has 15 amino acids. CDR1 and CDR2 (germline): SGHRS, YFSETQ. Unique molecular identifiers were used in preparing the TCRbeta library. MiXCR, run by TCRdb on the PCR reads, gives a single entry per CDR3 protein. The sample has over 200,000 distinct CDR3 sequences, approximately 11% seen once; the top ten hold roughly 27%. This clonotype showed up many times. The antigen is undetermined. This TCR was recovered from a child younger than two with acute myeloid leukemia, due to receive a stem cell transplant. The rearrangement uses TRBV5-1 and TRBJ1-5; D is unresolved. The starting material was PBMCs, obtained before TCRalphabeta/CD19-depleted stem cell transplant. Written as DNA, the CDR3 is TGCGCCAGCAGCTTGTACGGTTATAGCAATCAGCCCCAGCATTTT. Protein product: CASSLYGYSNQPQHF.